A single sample gave rise to the 6 T cell receptor beta chains below, sequenced in a study of low-dose radiotherapy and immunotherapy resistance in tumors. Primers targeting TRAV and TRBV primed first-strand cDNA, covering alpha and beta chains. With a constant-region primer and a V-primer adapter, TCRs were subjected to roughly 18 PCR cycles of amplification. Via MiXCR, TCRdb re-called the reads, giving one row per CDR3 protein. In the table there are roughly 100,000 distinct CDR3 sequences, around 21% of which are singletons. Indicated time point: after trial treatment. Noted treatment: LDRT plus nivolumab, ipilimumab, low-dose cyclophosphamide and aspirin (RACIN trial). The material sequenced was PBMCs, taken after low-dose radiotherapy plus immunotherapy. These receptors all stem from a male donor with prostate cancer.

The chain couples TRBV7-2 to TRBJ2-5; TRBD2 agrees at 10 bases. Germline CDR1 is SGHTA and CDR2 is FQGNSA. This CDR3 comprises 15 residues. V shed 2 bases, J shed 2 bases, and the junction held 2 bases outside the gene matches. CDR3 residues: CASSLRAGGQETQYF. In DNA form, the CDR3 reads TGTGCCAGCAGCTTAAGAGCGGGAGGGCAAGAGACCCAGTACTTC.

This clonotype has at least ten counts. J is TRBJ1-2 and V is TRBV19; D gene ambiguous. The germline gives CDR1 LNHDA, CDR2 SQIVND (reference sequence). The CDR3 contains 12 residues. V was shortened by 7 bases and J by 1 base, with 7 bases between the two germline ends. The CDR3 loop is CASIGLNYGYTF. As DNA, the CDR3 is TGTGCCAGTATCGGACTTAACTATGGCTACACCTTC.

This clonotype showed up many times. As DNA, the CDR3 is TGTGCCAGCAGTTACCCAGCAACGGGGGGGGTCACCGGGGAGCTGTTTTTT. The encoded protein is CASSYPATGGVTGELFF. The rearrangement uses TRBV6-2 or TRBV6-3 and TRBJ2-2; 8 nucleotides line up with TRBD2. CDR3 size: 17 residues. Germline CDR1 reads MNHEY; CDR2 reads SVGEGT. The V segment lost 2 bases and the J segment 4 bases; nucleotides outside the gene matches: 9.

This clonotype was seen many times. This chain's CDR3 is CASTQTGPTDTQYF. CDR3 coding DNA: TGTGCCAGCACCCAAACGGGGCCCACAGATACGCAGTATTTT. This rearrangement joins TRBV6-2 or TRBV6-3 to TRBJ2-3, with D tentatively TRBD1 or TRBD2 (5 bases each). This CDR3 spans 14 amino acids. CDR1 and CDR2 (germline): MNHEY, SVGEGT. V was shortened by 7 bases and J by 2 bases, with 13 bases between the two germline ends.

This clonotype came up many times. The rearrangement links TRBV12-3 or TRBV12-4 to TRBJ2-7, with no clear D. The CDR3 is made up of 16 amino acids. Trimming shortened V by 6 bases and J by 3 bases, and 21 bases separated the two germline ends. DNA of the CDR3: TGTGCCAGCAGATTCGGACGGTCCTACTCCCTCTACGAGCAGTACTTC. Protein: CASRFGRSYSLYEQYF.

This clonotype was picked up many times. The gene calls are TRBV20-1 and TRBJ2-1; D remains unclear. Germline assignment: CDR1 DFQATT and CDR2 SNEGSKA (reference sequence). V shed 1 base and J shed 9 bases, with 10 bases lying between them. This CDR3 region has 12 residues. The CDR3 here is CSARVPFGEQFF. The CDR3 nucleotides read TGCAGTGCTAGAGTCCCCTTCGGTGAGCAGTTCTTC.